The 16 T cell receptor beta chains reported below all come from one sample, sequenced in a study of T-cell reconstitution after alpha-beta-depleted transplantation in children. Unique molecular identifiers were incorporated when the TCRbeta library was constructed. TCRdb fed the PCR reads into MiXCR, producing one record per CDR3 protein. The sample holds some 220,000 distinct CDR3 sequences; 9.5% to 13% are singletons and the top ten take about 30%. Source: PBMCs, taken before TCRalphabeta/CD19-depleted stem cell transplant. Every receptor here comes from a child under two years old with acute myeloid leukemia, due to receive a stem cell transplant.

This clonotype was seen at least ten times. The V gene is TRBV28, the J gene TRBJ2-1; 9 nucleotides align to TRBD2. The CDR3 loop spans 15 amino acids. V lost 6 bases and J lost 5; bases outside the gene matches: 8. Germline loops: CDR1 MDHEN, CDR2 SYDVKM. Written as DNA, the CDR3 is TGTGCCAGCAGCGCCCCTAGCGGGATTCACAATGAGCAGTTCTTC. Residues: CASSAPSGIHNEQFF.

This clonotype was recorded at least ten times. This chain links TRBV30 with TRBJ1-2; D possibly corresponds to TRBD1 (6 bases). The germline V and J ends were trimmed by 4 bases and 8 bases, with 23 bases remaining between them. The CDR3 has 15 amino acids. Germline CDR1 and CDR2: GTSNPN and SVGIG (reference sequence). Written as DNA, the CDR3 is TGTGCCTGGATGGGGGCCCCTTACAGAGGGCCCGGCTACACCTTC. It specifies CAWMGAPYRGPGYTF.

This clonotype was seen ten or more times. The chain employs TRBV7-8 and TRBJ1-1; D unresolved. V lost 5 bases, J lost 11 bases, and 15 bases lay in between. CDR1 is SGHVS, CDR2 FQNEAQ, per germline. There are 12 residues in the CDR3. The CDR3 is CASSPRLVSAFF. In DNA, the CDR3 is TGTGCCAGCAGCCCCCGTTTAGTTTCGGCTTTCTTT. Drawing the rest from reference TRBV7-8 and TRBJ1-1, the complete variable domain is GAGVSQSPRYKVAKRGQDVALRCDPISGHVSLFWYQQALGQGPEFLTYFQNEAQLDKSGLPSDRFFAERPEGSVSTLKIQRTQQEDSAVYLCASSPRLVSAFFGQGTRLTVV.

This clonotype appeared many times. V and J are TRBV29-1 and TRBJ1-4, with D hard to call. V lost 1 base and J lost 5, with 5 bases in between. Germline assignment: CDR1 SQVTM and CDR2 ANQGSEA. The CDR3 has 12 amino acids. The chain's CDR3 is CSVEGGNEKLFF. In DNA form, the CDR3 reads TGCAGCGTTGAAGGGGGAAATGAAAAACTGTTTTTT.

This clonotype was counted only a few times. The V call is TRBV28, the J call TRBJ2-1, with 8 bases that match TRBD2. The trim removed 5 bases at V and 7 bases at J, leaving 7 bases unmatched. The CDR3 runs 14 residues. Germline loops: CDR1 MDHEN, CDR2 SYDVKM. The CDR3 coding sequence is TGTGCCAGCAGTACCCCGGGAGGGGGTAATGAGCAGTTCTTC. Translating it yields CASSTPGGGNEQFF.

This clonotype was found many times. V and J are TRBV7-6 and TRBJ2-3; 7 nucleotides match TRBD1. V shed 3 bases and J 1 base; nucleotides not matched to a gene: 7. This CDR3 region has 16 residues. Germline assignment: CDR1 SGHVS and CDR2 FNYEAQ. CDR3 in amino acids: CASSFPRQGGTDTQYF. DNA of the CDR3: TGTGCCAGCAGCTTCCCCCGACAGGGAGGCACAGATACGCAGTATTTT.

This clonotype was counted many times. CDR3 bases: TGTGCCAGCAGTCTTAGCGGGGCCAGGGGGAGAACCGGGGAGCTGTTTTTT. Encoded protein: CASSLSGARGRTGELFF. This chain links TRBV7-2 with TRBJ2-2; the D gene is possibly TRBD2 (8 bases). V was cut by 6 bases and J by 5 bases, with 22 bases left in between. Germline-derived CDR1 and CDR2 are SGHTA and FQGNSA. The CDR3 covers 17 residues.

This clonotype was detected many times. The chain combines TRBV28 with TRBJ2-6; no definite D call. CDR3 length equals 18 residues. CDR1 is MDHEN and CDR2 is SYDVKM in the germline V gene. With 5 bases removed from V and 0 bases from J, the gap between germline ends came to 17 bases. CDR3 sequence reads: CASSPNLPITSGANVLTF. The CDR3 bases are TGTGCCAGCAGTCCCAACCTGCCCATAACCTCTGGGGCCAACGTCCTGACTTTC. The full variable domain, in which reference TRBV28 and TRBJ2-6 provide the parts outside the CDR3, is DVKVTQSSRYLVKRTGEKVFLECVQDMDHENMFWYRQDPGLGLRLIYFSYDVKMKEKGDIPEGYSVSREKKERFSLILESASTNQTSMYLCASSPNLPITSGANVLTFGAGSRLTVL.

This clonotype was recorded at least ten times. The chain combines TRBV5-1 with TRBJ2-2; no definite D call. Trimming took 1 base from V and 0 from J, leaving 10 bases between them. Germline loops: CDR1 SGHRS, CDR2 YFSETQ. The CDR3 extends over 16 amino acids. Here the CDR3 DNA reads TGCGCCAGCAGCTTGACAGAATACCCGAACACCGGGGAGCTGTTTTTT. It translates to CASSLTEYPNTGELFF.

This clonotype was counted at least ten times. This sequence joins TRBV9 and TRBJ2-2, with TRBD1 as a possible D gene (5 bases). From germline, CDR1 is SGDLS and CDR2 YYNGEE. Trimming removed 7 bases from V and 8 bases from J, with 15 bases in between. The CDR3 extends over 13 amino acids. DNA for the CDR3: TGTGCCAGCTCGACAGTACCACCTGGGGAGCTGTTTTTT. It codes for CASSTVPPGELFF.

This clonotype was seen ten or more times. The rearrangement uses TRBV5-1 and TRBJ2-7; TRBD1 matches 7 bases. This CDR3 is 14 amino acids long. Trimming took 4 bases from V and 4 from J; bases not matched to a gene: 8. Germline V CDR1 and CDR2: SGHRS, YFSETQ. CDR3 loop: CASSPGTVNYEQYF. CDR3 DNA: TGCGCCAGCAGCCCCGGGACAGTGAATTACGAGCAGTACTTC.

In its sample, this clonotype was seen many times. The chain joins TRBV6-5 to TRBJ2-7; 10 bases agree with TRBD1. The length of the CDR3 is 14 residues. Germline V gene data show CDR1 as MNHEY and CDR2 as SVGAGI. V shed 6 bases, J shed 4 bases, and the junction held 6 bases outside the gene matches. CDR3 loop: CASRRQGAWYEQYF. The DNA of the CDR3 is TGTGCCAGCAGAAGACAGGGGGCATGGTACGAGCAGTACTTC.

This clonotype was detected ten times or more. The chain carries TRBV5-1 and TRBJ2-7; 13 bases are a match to TRBD2. CDR1 and CDR2 (germline): SGHRS, YFSETQ. V lost 7 bases, J lost 4 bases, and 8 bases stayed unmatched. The CDR3 spans 15 residues. CDR3 DNA: TGCGCCAGCCAAGGGACTAGCGGGATCAGTTACGAGCAGTACTTC. Translation gives CASQGTSGISYEQYF.

In this sample, this clonotype turned up many times. The chain uses TRBV19 and TRBJ1-2; TRBD1 matches at 8 bases. V shed 8 bases, J shed 5 bases, and the junction held 1 base outside the gene matches. CDR1 is LNHDA and CDR2 is SQIVND in the germline V gene (reference sequence). The CDR3 sequence is 11 residues long. CDR3 bases: TGTGCCAGTGGACAGGGTTATGGCTACACCTTC. As protein: CASGQGYGYTF.

This clonotype has ten or more counts. The rearrangement joins TRBV20-1 to TRBJ2-1, with 7 bases identical to TRBD2. The CDR3 totals 17 residues. Germline CDR1 is DFQATT and CDR2 is SNEGSKA (reference sequence). J was trimmed by 2 bases and V by 1 base; bases with no gene match: 11. CDR3 protein: CSARARGEGRAYNEQFF. The CDR3, as DNA: TGCAGTGCTAGAGCGAGAGGTGAGGGGAGGGCCTACAATGAGCAGTTCTTC.

A few counts support this clonotype. J is TRBJ1-5 and V is TRBV6-4; perhaps TRBD1 as D (6 bases). V was pared by 6 bases and J by 9 bases, with 15 bases between. The germline CDR1 and CDR2 sequences are MRHNA and SNTAGT. The CDR3 consists of 13 residues. CDR3 in amino acids: CASSPQGEGPQHF. The CDR3 bases are TGTGCCAGCAGCCCACAGGGAGAGGGGCCCCAGCATTTT.